The 21 T cell receptor beta chains below were found in one sample sequenced in a study of patients and donors after allogeneic stem cell transplantation. A single record per CDR3 protein comes from TCRdb applying MiXCR to the RT-PCR reads. The table lists about 960,000 distinct CDR3 sequences, about 20% of them singletons. Sequenced input: blood, either unsorted or a sorted T cell fraction (not recorded which). These receptors were taken from a human donor who was either an allogeneic HSCT recipient or a stem cell or donor lymphocyte infusion donor (not recorded which). It is not recorded whose cells these are; they may come from a transplant donor.

This clonotype was observed many times. The chain is built from TRBV7-9 and TRBJ2-7; D is uncertain. V gave up 3 bases and J gave up 7 bases, with 13 bases separating them. Germline-derived CDR1 and CDR2 are SEHNR and FQNEAQ (reference sequence). This CDR3 is built from 13 residues. The CDR3 is CASSLTLDGEQYF. DNA for the CDR3: TGTGCCAGCAGCTTGACCCTTGATGGTGAGCAGTACTTC.

The chain carries TRBV7-9 and TRBJ1-4, with 7 positions matching TRBD1. The CDR3 loop spans 15 amino acids. J was trimmed by 6 bases and V by 0 bases; bases with no gene match: 4. CDR1 is SEHNR and CDR2 is FQNEAQ in the germline V gene (reference sequence). The CDR3 DNA reads TGTGCCAGCAGCTTAGCGGGACAGTTCCATGAAAAACTGTTTTTT. Its protein product is CASSLAGQFHEKLFF. Combining the CDR3 with reference TRBV7-9 and TRBJ1-4 gives the whole variable domain DTGVSQNPRHKITKRGQNVTFRCDPISEHNRLYWYRQTLGQGPEFLTYFQNEAQLEKSRLLSDRFSAERPKGSFSTLEIQRTEQGDSAMYLCASSLAGQFHEKLFFGSGTQLSVL.

The chain links TRBV19 to TRBJ1-6, with 10 bases matching TRBD1. This CDR3 comprises 19 residues. V shed 2 bases, J shed 9 bases, and the junction held 16 bases outside the gene matches. Germline V gene lookup returns CDR1 LNHDA and CDR2 SQIVND (reference sequence). DNA of the CDR3: TGTGCCAGTAGTATAATACACGCCGGGACAGGGGAAAAGGGTTCACCCCTCCACTTT. Its protein product is CASSIIHAGTGEKGSPLHF.

In this sample, this clonotype turned up a few times. This sequence joins TRBV4-1 and TRBJ2-5; D remains ambiguous. V gave up 3 bases and J gave up 1 base, with 3 bases separating them. Germline CDR1 reads MGHRA; CDR2 reads YSYEKL. CDR3 length: 12 residues. The CDR3 reads CASSQTQETQYF. CDR3 DNA sequence: TGCGCCAGCAGCCAGACCCAAGAGACCCAGTACTTC.

This clonotype has only a few counts. The chain has TRBV6-5 and TRBJ2-3; D unclear. Germline V lookup: CDR1 MNHEY, CDR2 SVGAGI. The CDR3 runs 13 residues. V gave up 2 bases and J gave up 0 bases, with 3 bases separating them. CDR3 bases: TGTGCCAGCAGTTACGCGAGCACAGATACGCAGTATTTT. Translating gives CASSYASTDTQYF.

This clonotype was seen more than once but under ten times. The chain combines TRBV7-9 with TRBJ2-3; no reliable D call. This CDR3 has 15 residues. V was clipped by 5 bases and J by 0 bases, with 12 bases between them. Per the germline V gene, CDR1 is SEHNR and CDR2 is FQNEAQ (reference sequence). CDR3 bases: TGTGCCAGCAGCGGTATTGTGGGGAGCACAGATACGCAGTATTTT. It yields the protein CASSGIVGSTDTQYF.

This clonotype has just a few counts. This sequence joins TRBV15 and TRBJ2-7; TRBD2 is a possible D gene (5 bases). Trimming pared 0 bases from V and 3 bases from J, leaving 9 bases between. Germline loops: CDR1 LNHNV, CDR2 YYDKDF (reference sequence). The CDR3 has 14 amino acids. The CDR3 is CATSRDEGFYEQYF. The CDR3 coding sequence is TGTGCCACCAGCAGAGATGAGGGTTTCTACGAGCAGTACTTC.

The J gene is TRBJ1-3, the V gene TRBV11-2, with a weak D call TRBD1 (6 bases). CDR1 SGHAT and CDR2 FQNNGV come from the germline V gene. Trimming cost V 5 bases and J 1 base, with 21 bases left between them. There are 18 residues in the CDR3. The CDR3 nucleotides are TGTGCCAGCAGCCGACTCAGGGGCCCCACTAAGTCTGGAAACACCATATATTTT. This gives the protein CASSRLRGPTKSGNTIYF.

The V gene is TRBV29-1, the J gene TRBJ2-7; 9 bases align to TRBD1. The CDR3 is 13 amino acids. Germline assignment: CDR1 SQVTM and CDR2 ANQGSEA. Trimming cost V 7 bases and J 4 bases; bases outside gene matches: 8. In nucleotides, the CDR3 is TGCAGCGGAACAGGGGGCGCGAGTTACGAGCAGTACTTC. Residues: CSGTGGASYEQYF.

DNA of the CDR3: TGTGCTAGTGGTAATAGCGGGATGAACACCGGGGAGCTGTTTTTT. It is translated as CASGNSGMNTGELFF. The J gene is TRBJ2-2, the V gene TRBV12-5, with TRBD2 matching 8 bases. The V gene end was trimmed by 5 bases and the J gene end by 1 base; junction bases not matched to a gene: 3. Germline CDR1 is LGHNT and CDR2 is FRNRAP. The CDR3 totals 15 residues.

The chain uses TRBV20-1 and TRBJ1-4; D not certain. The CDR3 runs to 15 residues. Trimming shortened V by 0 bases and J by 6 bases, and 14 bases separated the two germline ends. Germline CDR1 and CDR2: DFQATT and SNEGSKA (reference sequence). The CDR3 DNA reads as TGCAGTGCTAGAGAGACGAGGAGTCTCTATGAAAAACTGTTTTTT. This encodes CSARETRSLYEKLFF.

This clonotype was detected ten times or more. The V gene is TRBV9, the J gene TRBJ2-7, with D perhaps TRBD1 or TRBD2 (5 bases each). Trimming left V 0 bases short and J 3 bases short, with 7 bases between. The CDR3 runs to 13 residues. Germline-derived CDR1 and CDR2 are SGDLS and YYNGEE. CDR3 sequence reads: CASSVGGDYEQYF. The DNA of the CDR3 is TGTGCCAGCAGCGTAGGAGGGGACTACGAGCAGTACTTC.

The chain has TRBV7-9 and TRBJ1-3; TRBD1 might be the D (6 bases). V lost 6 bases, J lost 8 bases, and 17 bases lay in between. This CDR3 is built from 14 residues. The germline V gene has CDR1 SEHNR and CDR2 FQNEAQ (reference sequence). CDR3 in amino acids: CASRNRQEADTIYF. DNA for the CDR3: TGTGCCAGCAGGAATCGACAGGAAGCGGACACCATATATTTT. Full variable domain (remainder filled in from reference TRBV7-9 and TRBJ1-3): DTGVSQNPRHKITKRGQNVTFRCDPISEHNRLYWYRQTLGQGPEFLTYFQNEAQLEKSRLLSDRFSAERPKGSFSTLEIQRTEQGDSAMYLCASRNRQEADTIYFGEGSWLTVV.

The V and J genes are TRBV7-2 and TRBJ1-1; D is undetermined. Trimming stripped 2 bases from V and 11 bases from J, with 9 bases between. From germline, CDR1 is SGHTA and CDR2 FQGNSA. The CDR3 is 11 residues long. Written as DNA, the CDR3 is TGTGCCAGCAGCTTAACTAGGTGGGCTTTCTTT. The encoded protein is CASSLTRWAFF.

The rearrangement joins TRBV4-1 to TRBJ2-7, with D hard to call. The CDR3 sequence is 14 residues long. The germline V gene encodes CDR1 MGHRA and CDR2 YSYEKL. Trimming left V 2 bases short and J 6 bases short, with 14 bases between. Here the CDR3 reads CASSQPSQRGEQYF. CDR3 DNA: TGCGCCAGCAGCCAACCCTCCCAACGAGGCGAGCAGTACTTC.

The chain combines TRBV7-6 with TRBJ1-1; tentatively, D is TRBD1 (6 bases). V was shortened by 2 bases and J by 4 bases, with 14 bases between the two germline ends. Per the germline V gene, CDR1 is SGHVS and CDR2 is FNYEAQ. The CDR3 covers 15 residues. The CDR3 spells CASSLLGRGATEAFF. The DNA of the CDR3 is TGTGCCAGCAGCTTATTGGGGAGGGGGGCCACTGAAGCTTTCTTT.

V gene TRBV11-3 combines with J gene TRBJ2-3; the D gene could be TRBD1 or TRBD2 (6 bases each). Germline CDR1 reads SGHNT; CDR2 reads YENEEA. The CDR3 totals 16 residues. V lost 5 bases to trimming and J lost 2 bases, with 17 bases between them. The CDR3 here is CASSRGGWRVTDTQYF. In nucleotides, the CDR3 is TGTGCCAGCAGCCGAGGGGGGTGGAGAGTCACAGATACGCAGTATTTT.

This clonotype was detected only a few times. The chain links TRBV29-1 to TRBJ1-6; 8 nucleotides align to TRBD1. Germline V CDR1 and CDR2: SQVTM, ANQGSEA. The CDR3 is made up of 14 amino acids. The J segment lost 9 bases and the V segment lost 6 bases, leaving 10 bases of the junction unmatched. CDR3 in DNA: TGCAGCGTGCAAACAGGGGGAAAAAGTTCACCCCTCCACTTT. This encodes CSVQTGGKSSPLHF.

Ten or more counts support this clonotype. This chain uses TRBV4-3 with TRBJ1-4; TRBD1 might be the D (5 bases). The CDR3 runs to 15 residues. V lost 3 bases and J 5 bases, leaving 13 bases between the germline ends. Germline-derived CDR1 and CDR2 are LGHNA and YSLEER. As DNA, the CDR3 is TGCGCCAGCAGCCAGGTCACAGGAGTAAATGAAAAACTGTTTTTT. It is translated as CASSQVTGVNEKLFF.

The table lists this clonotype with a few counts. The rearrangement uses TRBV27 and TRBJ1-4, with a tentative D call TRBD1 (6 bases). The germline V gene encodes CDR1 MNHEY and CDR2 SMNVEV (reference sequence). The CDR3 totals 17 residues. Trimming took off 5 bases at V and 0 bases at J, with 16 bases between the two ends. DNA for the CDR3: TGTGCCAGCAGTCTCCTTCCTCGACAGGCAACTAATGAAAAACTGTTTTTT. Translated, it gives CASSLLPRQATNEKLFF.

This clonotype was counted at least ten times. The gene calls are TRBV29-1 and TRBJ1-3; D is perhaps TRBD1 (6 bases). From germline, CDR1 is SQVTM and CDR2 ANQGSEA. This CDR3 region has 13 residues. The V gene lost 7 bases and the J gene lost 2 bases, with 12 bases spanning the gap. The CDR3 nucleotides are TGCAGCGCCGAACGGGACACTGGAAACACCATATATTTT. Translated: CSAERDTGNTIYF.